The 21 T cell receptor beta chains listed next were all sequenced from one sample in a study of siplizumab effects on memory and regulatory T cells. The table came from immunoSEQ multiplex PCR; TCRdb's copy has only in-frame clones and leaves some out. The sample has just over 60,000 clones, 79% seen once; the top ten hold about 0.42%. The sequencing input was memory CD4+ T cells sorted from blood. The receptors originated from a human donor in good health.

This clone was observed a handful of times. CDR3 residues: CAIRRDFTDTQYF. The DNA for the CDR3 is TGTGCCATCCGCCGGGACTTCACAGATACGCAGTATTTT. V usage is TRBV6-1 and J usage is TRBJ2-3; possibly TRBD2 for D (6 bases). CDR1 is MNHNS, CDR2 SASEGT, per germline. V lost 10 bases, J lost 2 bases, and 13 bases lay in between. The CDR3 spans 13 residues.

This chain uses TRBV6-1 with TRBJ1-6; the D is unclear. V shed 8 bases and J shed 10 bases, with 3 bases lying between them. The germline V gene has CDR1 MNHNS and CDR2 SASEGT. This CDR3 spans 9 amino acids. The CDR3 protein is CASGSPLHF. CDR3 sequence (DNA): TGTGCCAGCGGCTCACCCCTCCACTTT.

The rearrangement links TRBV9 to TRBJ2-3; D is undetermined. Between the trimmed V and J ends, which lost 3 bases and 0 bases, there was a span of 11 bases. The CDR3 extends over 15 amino acids. Germline values: CDR1 SGDLS, CDR2 YYNGEE. The CDR3 region has the DNA TGTGCCAGCAGCGGGCGGCTGCAAAGCACAGATACGCAGTATTTT. Protein product: CASSGRLQSTDTQYF.

The J gene is TRBJ1-6, the V gene TRBV30; D ambiguous. V was trimmed by 3 bases and J by 3 bases, leaving 12 bases between them. The CDR3 is made up of 15 amino acids. Germline V lookup: CDR1 GTSNPN, CDR2 SVGIG (reference sequence). CDR3: CAWRAEGGYNSPLHF. DNA for the CDR3: TGTGCCTGGAGAGCGGAAGGAGGCTATAATTCACCCCTCCACTTT.

In this sample, this clone turned up a few times. The chain has TRBV18 and TRBJ2-5; 9 nucleotides align to TRBD1. The CDR3 has 13 residues. J lost 5 bases, V lost 5 bases, and 3 bases had no gene match. Germline V gives CDR1 KGHSH, CDR2 LQKENI. The CDR3 spells CASSTGGWETQYF. The CDR3 DNA follows: TGTGCCAGCTCAACAGGGGGCTGGGAGACCCAGTACTTC.

The chain links TRBV7-3 to TRBJ1-6, with a tentative D call TRBD1 (5 bases). The CDR3 extends over 13 amino acids. V dropped 2 bases and J dropped 7 bases, with 6 bases sitting between them. The V gene's germline CDR1 is SGHTA and CDR2 FQGTGA. The CDR3 DNA is TGTGCCAGCAGCTTACAGGGAAATTCACCCCTCCACTTT. Protein sequence: CASSLQGNSPLHF.

The rearrangement joins TRBV2 to TRBJ2-7; no reliable D call. The V end was cut by 8 bases, the J end by 3 bases, with 8 bases between. Germline CDR1 and CDR2: SNHLY and FYNNEI. The length of the CDR3 is 11 residues. The CDR3 protein is CASVRFYEQYF. CDR3 nucleotide sequence: TGTGCCAGCGTCAGGTTCTACGAGCAGTACTTC.

The chain links TRBV4-2 to TRBJ1-6; D might be TRBD1 (5 bases). V dropped 5 bases and J dropped 6 bases, with 17 bases sitting between them. Germline V gene sequence: CDR1 LGHNA, CDR2 YNFKEQ. The CDR3 runs 16 residues. The CDR3 nucleotides are TGTGCCAGCAGCTCACCGGGGGGGTCGGGTAATTCACCCCTCCACTTT. Its translation: CASSSPGGSGNSPLHF.

This sequence joins TRBV2 and TRBJ2-2; D uncertain. V gave up 6 bases and J gave up 5 bases, with 13 bases separating them. CDR1 is SNHLY, CDR2 FYNNEI, per germline. This CDR3 has 14 amino acids. The CDR3 coding sequence is TGTGCCAGCAGCCCTAGACTGGCAACCGGGGAGCTGTTTTTT. It specifies CASSPRLATGELFF.

The chain joins TRBV27 to TRBJ1-6; maybe TRBD1 (5 bases). Germline V CDR1 and CDR2: MNHEY, SMNVEV (reference sequence). There are 14 residues in the CDR3. V gave up 4 bases and J gave up 5 bases, with 9 bases separating them. CDR3 sequence reads: CASSWGSHNSPLHF. The CDR3 bases are TGTGCCAGCAGTTGGGGGTCCCATAATTCACCCCTCCACTTT.

The gene calls are TRBV7-9 and TRBJ1-5; D is undetermined. The length of the CDR3 is 12 residues. V lost 3 bases and J 4 bases, leaving 4 bases between the germline ends. Germline CDR1 is SEHNR and CDR2 is FQNEAQ (reference sequence). As DNA, the CDR3 is TGTGCCAGCAGCTTGACAAATCAGCCCCAGCATTTT. Its protein product is CASSLTNQPQHF.

V and J are TRBV4-3 and TRBJ1-2; TRBD1 matches at 7 bases. Germline trimming cut 0 bases from V and 4 bases from J; bases unmatched to any gene: 14. This CDR3 spans 18 amino acids. Germline lookup yields CDR1 LGHNA and CDR2 YSLEER. The CDR3 reads CASSQDIGPAGGGYGYTF. The CDR3 nucleotides are TGCGCCAGCAGCCAAGACATCGGGCCGGCAGGGGGTGGCTATGGCTACACCTTC.

This chain connects TRBV19 to TRBJ1-5; D call uncertain. Trimming cost V 4 bases and J 0 bases, with 19 bases left between them. CDR1 is LNHDA, CDR2 SQIVND, per germline (reference sequence). This CDR3 comprises 18 residues. Here the CDR3 reads CASSTGSEVYNSNQPQHF. CDR3 nucleotides: TGTGCCAGTAGTACTGGGTCAGAAGTCTATAATAGCAATCAGCCCCAGCATTTT.

The chain links TRBV7-7 to TRBJ1-6; no reliable D call. V lost 1 base to trimming and J lost 10 bases, with 17 bases between them. The CDR3 is made up of 16 amino acids. Germline CDR1 and CDR2: SSHAT and FNYEAQ (reference sequence). The CDR3 region has the DNA TGTGCCAGCAGCTTAGGGGCGGAGGTGGGAGACTCACCCCTCCACTTT. Amino acids: CASSLGAEVGDSPLHF.

The V gene is TRBV19, the J gene TRBJ1-4; the D is unclear. Germline CDR1 and CDR2: LNHDA and SQIVND (reference sequence). The CDR3 is 14 amino acids. The V gene lost 0 bases and the J gene lost 5 bases, with 7 bases spanning the gap. The chain's CDR3 is CASSIDPRNEKLFF. The DNA of the CDR3 is TGTGCCAGTAGTATAGATCCCCGCAATGAAAAACTGTTTTTT.

This clone was picked up a small number of times. CDR3: CASSSRGQTDTQYF. CDR3 bases: TGTGCCAGCAGCTCCAGGGGGCAGACAGATACGCAGTATTTT. The chain recombines TRBV7-9 with TRBJ2-3; TRBD1 aligns across 8 bases. The CDR3 covers 14 residues. The trim removed 4 bases at V and 3 bases at J, leaving 3 bases unmatched. Germline V gene lookup returns CDR1 SEHNR and CDR2 FQNEAQ (reference sequence).

V and J are TRBV6-5 and TRBJ2-7, with TRBD1 matching over 7 bases. CDR3 length equals 13 residues. The junction had 7 bases not matched to a gene; V was cut back by 6 bases and J by 5 bases. CDR1 and CDR2 from the germline V gene are MNHEY and SVGAGI. CDR3 in DNA: TGTGCCAGCAGGACAGACAGGGTCCACGAGCAGTACTTC. This gives the protein CASRTDRVHEQYF.

V usage is TRBV7-9 and J usage is TRBJ1-1; possible D gene TRBD1, 5 bases. V was shortened by 3 bases and J by 0 bases, with 14 bases between the two germline ends. Germline V gene data show CDR1 as SEHNR and CDR2 as FQNEAQ (reference sequence). The CDR3 has 16 amino acids. The CDR3 reads CASSFVAGSLNTEAFF. CDR3 DNA: TGTGCCAGCAGCTTTGTGGCAGGGTCCTTGAACACTGAAGCTTTCTTT.

The CDR3 nucleotides read TGTGCCAGCAGCCAAAGGTTGGCGGGGGAGACCCAGTACTTC. Its translation is CASSQRLAGETQYF. The genes are TRBV14 and TRBJ2-5; TRBD2 might be the D (6 bases). The CDR3 covers 14 residues. V dropped 2 bases and J dropped 5 bases, with 12 bases sitting between them. Germline CDR1 and CDR2: SGHDN and FVKESK.

V is TRBV9 and J is TRBJ1-6; 7 nucleotides match TRBD1. Germline V gene sequence: CDR1 SGDLS, CDR2 YYNGEE. CDR3 size: 17 residues. V lost 3 bases, J lost 0 bases, and 6 bases stayed unmatched. CDR3 region: CASSARDRVSYNSPLHF. The CDR3 DNA follows: TGTGCCAGCAGCGCCCGGGACAGAGTCTCCTATAATTCACCCCTCCACTTT.

The rearrangement links TRBV6-6 to TRBJ2-2; the D gene is possibly TRBD2 (5 bases). Germline-derived CDR1 and CDR2 are MNHNY and SVGAGI (reference sequence). V was shortened by 7 bases and J by 7 bases, with 7 bases between the two germline ends. The CDR3 totals 11 residues. The CDR3 protein is CASNGVGELFF. In nucleotides, the CDR3 is TGTGCCAGCAACGGGGTCGGGGAGCTGTTTTTT.